This TCR beta chain was documented in a study of blood T cell repertoires in COVID-19 (dated by TCRdb to 2020 to 2022). A note on the overall study: Samples covering the acute and convalescent phases of COVID-19 were provided by collaborators in the United States, Italy and Spain. The prospective study material was composed of cDNA or gDNA derived from T cells, B-cell-depleted T cells, or PBMCs. Subjects who had been exposed to COVID-19, were actively infected with it, or had recovered from it provided the deeply sampled blood TCRbeta repertoires that made up the dataset. The repertoires were made available in a free public database intended to serve as a resource for research on the immune response to SARS-CoV-2. The samples were drawn from the first 160 participants of the ongoing ImmuneRACE study and from 1,254 subjects provided by 6 global collaborators. Nearly every sample came with metadata listing a de-identified subject ID, COVID-19 status, age in years and sex. Where available, HLA class I and class II types were taken from metadata supplied by the sample provider and were not determined by assay-based typing. Study-wide conclusions, independent of this receptor: How much clinical and demographic metadata was included differed by source and by participant, and the metadata was provided uncurated.

The immunoSEQ Assay, a bias-controlled multiplex PCR, was used to amplify TCRbeta CDR3 regions from genomic DNA. Per the authors' processing: The number of nucleated cells in each sample was estimated from the amplification of reference gene primers within the assay. To quantify the absolute abundance of each unique TCRbeta CDR3 rearrangement, sequence reads were collapsed and filtered. For each sample, productive Simpson clonality was calculated as the square root of Simpson's diversity index across productive rearrangements. Held by TCRdb, this immuneACCESS table contains in-frame sequences only and omits some clones. Under half of the omission traces to an unresolved V gene where checked; the cause of the rest is unknown. V, J and clone size are those of that table, while D and trimming were read from the DNA. Here the sample has roughly 230,000 clones; 83% occur a single time. Roughly 8.8% of the sample is in the top ten clones.

V and J lose 2 bases and 8 bases, and a span of 9 bases separates them. The germline V gene yields SGHNT for CDR1 and YENEEA for CDR2. The cysteine opens and the phenylalanine closes a CDR3 of 13 amino acids. CDR3 DNA only is kept here, 39 bases in frame from base 1. The collaborating institutions used their own protocols to collect whole blood in K2EDTA tubes. Collaborator samples were shipped for TCRbeta analysis as frozen whole blood, isolated PBMCs, or DNA extracted from either sample type. As for this clone: This receptor's antigen is unknown. No per-base quality is available; no much larger clone lies one base away.

The rearrangement combines TRBV11-3 with TRBJ1-4, with a weak D call of TRBD1 (5 bases match). Sequencing was performed on peripheral blood. The clonotype comes from a man aged 35 to 55 with active or convalescent COVID-19. The encoded CDR3 is CASSLRGGEKLFF. In nucleotide form, the sequence is TGTGCCAGCAGCTTAAGGGGAGGAGAAAAACTGTTTTTT.